This TCR beta chain was profiled in a study of cytomegalovirus exposure and HLA in healthy donors. As for this clone: Its antigen is as yet unknown.

Primers included in the PCR were 60 Vbeta and 13 Jbeta primers. Profiling relied on immunoSEQ multiplex PCR, and the TCRdb table lists in-frame clones only, not all of them. The sample comprises about 100,000 clones, less than 80% of which are singletons, and 2.5% to 3.5% rests with the top ten. This CDR3 has 16 amino acids. With 0 bases clipped from V and 7 bases from J, the junction kept 9 bases outside the gene matches. Germline values: CDR1 SGHRS, CDR2 YFSETQ. Whole-study findings and limits: Later genetic work tied a missense DCLRE1C variant to beta-chain V and J trimming. Per published reports, the classifier diagnosed cytomegalovirus status with high specificity and sensitivity. TCR beta sequences numbering 16,951 were associated with HLA alleles at 0.05 false discovery rate in a later analysis.

Input material: PBMCs. The receptor's source is a woman aged 40 to 55 in good health and CMV-seronegative. This chain joins TRBV5-1 and TRBJ2-1, with 8 bases aligning to TRBD2. The CDR3 is CASSLEGGGTGNEQFF. The DNA of the CDR3 is TGCGCCAGCAGCTTGGAAGGCGGGGGGACCGGTAATGAGCAGTTCTTC.